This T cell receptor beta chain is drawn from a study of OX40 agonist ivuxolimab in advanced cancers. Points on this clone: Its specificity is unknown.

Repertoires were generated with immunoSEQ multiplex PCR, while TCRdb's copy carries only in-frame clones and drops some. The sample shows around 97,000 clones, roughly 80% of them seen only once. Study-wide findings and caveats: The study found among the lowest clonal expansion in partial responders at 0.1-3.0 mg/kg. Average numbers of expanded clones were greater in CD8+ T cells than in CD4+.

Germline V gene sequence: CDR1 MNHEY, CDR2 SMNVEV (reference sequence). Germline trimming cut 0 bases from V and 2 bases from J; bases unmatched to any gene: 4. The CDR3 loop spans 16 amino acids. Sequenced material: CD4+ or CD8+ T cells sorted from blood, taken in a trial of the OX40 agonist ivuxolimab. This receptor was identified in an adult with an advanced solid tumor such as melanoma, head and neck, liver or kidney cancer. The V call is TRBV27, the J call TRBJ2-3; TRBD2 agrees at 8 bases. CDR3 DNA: TGTGCCAGCAGTTTATCGATCGGGAGGGCCACAGATACGCAGTATTTT. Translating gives CASSLSIGRATDTQYF.